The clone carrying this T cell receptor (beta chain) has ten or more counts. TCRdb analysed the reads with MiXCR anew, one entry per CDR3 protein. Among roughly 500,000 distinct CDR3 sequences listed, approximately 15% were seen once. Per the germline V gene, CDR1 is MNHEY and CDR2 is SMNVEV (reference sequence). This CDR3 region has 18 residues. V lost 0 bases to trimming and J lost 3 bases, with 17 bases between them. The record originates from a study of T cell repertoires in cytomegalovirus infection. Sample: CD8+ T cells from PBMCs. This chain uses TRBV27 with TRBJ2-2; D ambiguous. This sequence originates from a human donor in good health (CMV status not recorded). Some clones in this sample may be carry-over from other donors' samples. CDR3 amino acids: CASSLSGGFGLDTGELFF. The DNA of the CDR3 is TGTGCCAGCAGTTTATCGGGTGGCTTCGGTTTGGACACCGGGGAGCTGTTTTTT.